These T cell receptor beta chains were read from a single sample in a study of CD8 T cells in ankylosing spondylitis. MiXCR was run by TCRdb on the 5' RACE reads, yielding one entry per CDR3 protein. Of about 40,000 distinct CDR3 sequences listed, approximately 15% are singletons. Sequencing input: blood. These receptors all come from a male donor with ankylosing spondylitis or in good health (not recorded which). The CDR3 runs from the conserved cysteine through the conserved F or W. The D gene is left open where the match is weak. Size values are once, few and many counts, or a class for expanded clones, and some rows have none.

v_gene	d_gene	j_gene	abundance	CDR3aa	CDR3nt
TRBV6-6	-	TRBJ1-5	few	CASGRTVAGNQPQHF	TGTGCCAGCGGCAGGACAGTGGCTGGCAATCAGCCCCAGCATTTT
TRBV7-3	-	TRBJ2-2	-	CASSLMSRGELFF	TGTGCCAGCAGCTTAATGAGCAGGGGGGAGCTGTTTTTT
TRBV20-1	TRBD1	TRBJ2-1	-	CSARDMAGGSYNEQFF	TGCAGTGCTAGAGATATGGCAGGGGGCTCCTACAATGAGCAGTTCTTC
TRBV3-1	-	TRBJ1-4	few	CASSQDTNPNEKLFF	TGTGCCAGCAGCCAAGACACAAACCCTAATGAAAAACTGTTTTTT
TRBV11-1	TRBD2	TRBJ2-4	-	CASSLTGLAGNIQYF	TGTGCCAGCAGCTTAACCGGACTAGCGGGAAACATTCAGTACTTC
TRBV16	-	TRBJ1-4	-	CASSLQHDEKLFF	TGTGCCAGCAGCCTACAACACGATGAAAAACTGTTTTTT
TRBV29-1	-	TRBJ2-1	few	CSVEDPGEGYNEQFF	TGCAGCGTTGAAGATCCAGGGGAGGGTTACAATGAGCAGTTCTTC
TRBV28	TRBD2	TRBJ2-7	-	CASSPREPPYEQYF	TGTGCCAGCAGTCCGCGGGAGCCCCCCTACGAGCAGTACTTC
TRBV10-3	-	TRBJ1-4	many	CAISESMTDNNEKLFF	TGTGCCATCAGTGAGTCGATGACAGACAATAATGAAAAACTGTTTTTT
TRBV28	-	TRBJ1-4	few	CASSKIREKLFF	TGTGCCAGCAGCAAAATACGAGAAAAACTGTTTTTT
TRBV5-5	TRBD2	TRBJ2-3	-	CASSPGLAGGLDTQYF	TGTGCCAGCAGCCCGGGACTAGCGGGGGGATTAGATACGCAGTATTTT
TRBV5-1	TRBD2	TRBJ2-1	many	CASSLERGNNEQFF	TGCGCCAGCAGCTTGGAGCGGGGGAACAATGAGCAGTTCTTC
TRBV6-1	-	TRBJ2-2	-	CASRRGLNTGELFF	TGTGCCAGCAGGAGGGGATTGAACACCGGGGAGCTGTTTTTT
TRBV20-1	-	TRBJ2-1	-	CSARDWGSSNEQFF	TGCAGTGCCAGAGACTGGGGATCTTCCAATGAGCAGTTCTTC
TRBV28	TRBD2	TRBJ2-1	-	CASRLTSGSGSYNEQFF	TGTGCCAGCAGACTGACTAGCGGGAGTGGCTCCTACAATGAGCAGTTCTTC
TRBV28	-	TRBJ1-3	-	CASSPLRRYTIYF	TGTGCCAGCAGCCCCCTTCGGAGATACACCATATATTTT
TRBV28	-	TRBJ2-2	-	CASSSSPGLNPSGELFF	TGTGCCAGCAGTTCCTCGCCGGGACTCAATCCATCAGGGGAGCTGTTTTTT
TRBV28	-	TRBJ1-1	-	CASSFGVSEAFF	TGTGCCAGCAGTTTCGGGGTTTCTGAAGCTTTCTTT
TRBV28	-	TRBJ2-2	once	CASLSAEWRTGELFF	TGTGCCAGCCTCTCAGCGGAATGGAGGACCGGGGAGCTGTTTTTT
TRBV7-2	-	TRBJ2-2	-	CASSLANGGELFF	TGTGCCAGCAGCTTAGCGAACGGCGGGGAGCTGTTTTTT
TRBV7-3	-	TRBJ2-2	-	CASSLPRPGELFF	TGTGCCAGCAGCCTCCCTCGACCCGGGGAGCTGTTTTTT
TRBV5-4	TRBD1	TRBJ2-1	few	CASSTGTDISEQFF	TGTGCCAGCAGCACCGGGACAGATATTTCGGAGCAGTTCTTC
TRBV2	TRBD2	TRBJ2-4	few	CASSEIAGGRGIQYF	TGTGCCAGCAGTGAGATAGCGGGGGGGCGCGGCATTCAGTACTTC
TRBV6-5	-	TRBJ2-1	-	CASLLASSNEQFF	TGTGCCAGCTTACTAGCAAGTAGCAATGAGCAGTTCTTC
TRBV29-1	-	TRBJ2-1	many	CSVGWGVEEQFF	TGCAGCGTGGGTTGGGGAGTTGAGGAGCAGTTCTTC
TRBV7-8	-	TRBJ1-4	-	CASSFSGDNEKLFF	TGTGCCAGCAGCTTCTCTGGAGACAATGAAAAACTGTTTTTT
TRBV28	TRBD1	TRBJ2-3	-	CASSRRQGANADTQYF	TGTGCCAGCAGCCGAAGACAGGGGGCAAATGCAGATACGCAGTATTTT
TRBV28	TRBD1	TRBJ2-5	-	CASSLLDRGVRETQYF	TGTGCCAGCAGTTTGCTGGACAGGGGAGTTCGAGAGACCCAGTACTTC
TRBV19	TRBD2	TRBJ2-1	-	CASSIEAGGRGNEQFF	TGTGCCAGTAGTATAGAAGCGGGGGGGCGTGGCAATGAGCAGTTCTTC
TRBV28	-	TRBJ1-5	-	CASSFQGNQPQHF	TGTGCCAGCAGTTTCCAGGGGAATCAGCCCCAGCATTTT
TRBV12-3/TRBV12-4	TRBD1	TRBJ1-1	-	CASTMTGGTEAFF	TGTGCCAGCACTATGACAGGGGGCACTGAAGCTTTCTTT
TRBV4-3	-	TRBJ2-2	-	CAGSQRRNTGELFF	TGCGCCGGCAGCCAGCGCAGAAACACCGGGGAGCTGTTTTTT
TRBV6-1	TRBD1	TRBJ1-1	-	CASHYRGTEAFF	TGTGCCAGCCATTACAGGGGAACTGAAGCTTTCTTT
TRBV7-2	-	TRBJ2-4	few	CASSLVGAGIQYF	TGTGCCAGCAGCTTAGTCGGGGCGGGCATTCAGTACTTC
TRBV3-1	-	TRBJ1-2	few	CASSPGSRAGGYTF	TGTGCCAGCAGCCCGGGGAGCAGGGCAGGTGGCTACACCTTC
TRBV5-1	TRBD1	TRBJ1-2	many	CASSRGTDRGYTF	TGCGCCAGCAGTAGGGGGACAGATCGCGGCTACACCTTC
TRBV7-2	-	TRBJ2-1	few	CASSLRRAGAGYNEQFF	TGTGCCAGCAGCTTAAGAAGGGCAGGGGCAGGATACAATGAGCAGTTCTTC
TRBV7-3	-	TRBJ2-1	-	CASSLRGEQFF	TGTGCCAGCAGCTTGCGAGGTGAGCAGTTCTTC
TRBV12-3/TRBV12-4	-	TRBJ2-3	few	CASSRGVSTDTQYF	TGTGCCAGCTCCAGGGGGGTTAGCACAGATACGCAGTATTTT
TRBV6-2/TRBV6-3	-	TRBJ2-3	-	CAIQRDTTDTQYF	TGTGCCATCCAACGGGATACCACAGATACGCAGTATTTT
TRBV5-1	-	TRBJ2-1	many	CASSPDSMQFF	TGCGCCAGCAGCCCAGACTCTATGCAGTTCTTC
TRBV12-3/TRBV12-4	TRBD2	TRBJ2-5	-	CASSPRAGAKETQYF	TGTGCCAGCAGCCCTAGAGCGGGGGCTAAAGAGACCCAGTACTTC
TRBV6-4	-	TRBJ2-2	-	CASSESEAGELFF	TGTGCCAGCAGTGAATCCGAAGCCGGGGAGCTGTTTTTT
TRBV18	-	TRBJ1-1	-	CASSPQMTEAFF	TGTGCCAGCTCACCCCAGATGACTGAAGCTTTCTTT
TRBV20-1	TRBD2	TRBJ2-7	-	CSAPFPGGPGQYF	TGCAGTGCCCCGTTTCCGGGAGGGCCGGGGCAGTACTTC
TRBV7-2	-	TRBJ2-7	-	CASSLVLSSPFVPYEQYF	TGTGCCAGCAGCTTAGTTCTATCGTCTCCTTTTGTCCCTTACGAGCAGTACTTC
TRBV20-1	-	TRBJ2-3	-	CSATTFGGVTDTQYF	TGCAGTGCTACCACATTCGGCGGGGTCACAGATACGCAGTATTTT
TRBV7-3	TRBD2	TRBJ2-2	-	CASSLFPAGTNSGELFF	TGTGCCAGCAGCTTATTCCCGGCAGGGACTAATTCCGGGGAGCTGTTTTTT